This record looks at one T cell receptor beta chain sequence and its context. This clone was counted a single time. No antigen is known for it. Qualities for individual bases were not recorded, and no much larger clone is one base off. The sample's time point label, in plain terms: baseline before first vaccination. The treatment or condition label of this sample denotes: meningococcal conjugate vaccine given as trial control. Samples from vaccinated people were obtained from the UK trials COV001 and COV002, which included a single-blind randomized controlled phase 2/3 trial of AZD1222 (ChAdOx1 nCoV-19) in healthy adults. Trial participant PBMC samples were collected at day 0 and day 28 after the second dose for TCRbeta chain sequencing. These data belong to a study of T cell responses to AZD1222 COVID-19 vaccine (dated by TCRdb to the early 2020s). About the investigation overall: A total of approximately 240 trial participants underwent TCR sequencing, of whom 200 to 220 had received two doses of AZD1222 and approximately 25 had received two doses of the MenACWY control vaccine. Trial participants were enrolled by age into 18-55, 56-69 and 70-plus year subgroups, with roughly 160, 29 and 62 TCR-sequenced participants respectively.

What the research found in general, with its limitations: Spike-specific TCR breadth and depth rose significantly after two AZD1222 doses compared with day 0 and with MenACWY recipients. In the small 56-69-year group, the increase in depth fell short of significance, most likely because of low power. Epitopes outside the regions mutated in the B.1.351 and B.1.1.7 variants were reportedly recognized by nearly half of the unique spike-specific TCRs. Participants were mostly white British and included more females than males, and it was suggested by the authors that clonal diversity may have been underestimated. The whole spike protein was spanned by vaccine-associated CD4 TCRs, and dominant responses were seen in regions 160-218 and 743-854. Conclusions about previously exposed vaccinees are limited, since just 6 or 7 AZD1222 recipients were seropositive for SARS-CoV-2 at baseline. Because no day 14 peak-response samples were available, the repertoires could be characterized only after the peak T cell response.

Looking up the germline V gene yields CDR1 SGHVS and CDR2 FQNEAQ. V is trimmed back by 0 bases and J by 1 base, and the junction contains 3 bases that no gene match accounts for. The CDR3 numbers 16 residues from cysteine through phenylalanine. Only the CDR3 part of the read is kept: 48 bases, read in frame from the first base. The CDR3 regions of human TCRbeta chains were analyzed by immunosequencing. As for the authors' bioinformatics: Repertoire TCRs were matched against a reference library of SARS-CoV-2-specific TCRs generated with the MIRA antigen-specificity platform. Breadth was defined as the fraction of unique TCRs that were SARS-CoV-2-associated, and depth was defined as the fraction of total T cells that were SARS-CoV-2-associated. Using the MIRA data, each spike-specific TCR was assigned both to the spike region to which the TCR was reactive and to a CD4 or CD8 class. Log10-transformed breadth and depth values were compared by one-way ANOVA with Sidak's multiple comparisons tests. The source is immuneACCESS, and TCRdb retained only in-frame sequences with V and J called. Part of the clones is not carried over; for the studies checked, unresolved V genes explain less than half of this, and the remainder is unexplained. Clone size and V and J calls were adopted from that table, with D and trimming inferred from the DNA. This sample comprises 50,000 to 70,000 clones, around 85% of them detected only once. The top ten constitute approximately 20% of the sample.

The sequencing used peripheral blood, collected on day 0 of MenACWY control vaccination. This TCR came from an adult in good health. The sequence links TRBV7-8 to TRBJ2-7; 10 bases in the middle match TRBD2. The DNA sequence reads TGTGCCAGCAGCTTAGCGGGTAGCGGGAGGTCCTACGAGCAGTACTTC. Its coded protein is CASSLAGSGRSYEQYF.